This is a list of T cell receptor beta chains from one sample in a study of cytomegalovirus exposure and HLA in healthy donors. The data were produced by immunoSEQ multiplex PCR, yet TCRdb's version contains in-frame clones alone and is incomplete. The sample lists under 200,000 clones, over 80% occurring once. The sequenced material came from PBMCs. All receptors derive from a human donor in good health. Each CDR3 is given with its conserved first and last residue. Each record gives: clone size, D gene, J gene, V gene, CDR3 DNA, CDR3 protein. A D gene is named only where the DNA matches it firmly. Clone size is given for some rows only: seen once, a few or many times, or a class if the clone is expanded.

NA | TRBD2 | TRBJ2-3 | TRBV9 | TGTGCCAGCAGCGTCGCTAGCGGGGGGGTGTCAGATACGCAGTATTTT | CASSVASGGVSDTQYF
NA | NA | TRBJ1-3 | TRBV2 | TGTGCCAGCAGTGCCCTCGGAGGAACTGGAAACACCATATATTTT | CASSALGGTGNTIYF
once | NA | TRBJ1-4 | TRBV5-6 | TGTGCCAGCAGCTCCCCGGGGTCCCCATCTAATGAAAAACTGTTTTTT | CASSSPGSPSNEKLFF
many | NA | TRBJ1-3 | TRBV6-5 | TGTGCCAGCAGTAAAGGACGGTCGGGGGTAAACACCATATATTTT | CASSKGRSGVNTIYF
NA | TRBD2 | TRBJ2-1 | TRBV2 | TGTGCCAGCTCGACTAGCGGGGGGGACAATGAGCAGTTCTTC | CASSTSGGDNEQFF
NA | TRBD2 | TRBJ2-1 | TRBV5-8 | TGTGCCAGCAGCTTCGGCGGGGGGACCTCCTACAATGAGCAGTTCTTC | CASSFGGGTSYNEQFF
NA | NA | TRBJ1-4 | TRBV19 | TGTGCCAGTAGAGTGTTAGGGACAGAAAAACTGTTTTTT | CASRVLGTEKLFF
NA | TRBD2 | TRBJ2-1 | TRBV4-1 | TGCGCCAGCAGCCAAGAAAGGACTAGCGGGAGAAATGAGCAGTTCTTC | CASSQERTSGRNEQFF
NA | TRBD1 | TRBJ1-2 | TRBV7-2 | TGTGCCAGCAGCCTGGGACAGGGGTCCGTCTATGGCTACACCTTC | CASSLGQGSVYGYTF
NA | TRBD2 | TRBJ2-1 | TRBV9 | TGTGCCAGCAGCCCCCGACTAGCGGGGGCCTACAATGAGCAGTTCTTC | CASSPRLAGAYNEQFF
NA | NA | TRBJ1-6 | TRBV4-3 | TGCGCCAGCAGCCAAGATTGGCAGATATCGCCCCTCCACTTT | CASSQDWQISPLHF
NA | TRBD1 | TRBJ2-7 | TRBV7-9 | TGTGCCAGCAGCCAGTCGGGACAGAGGTACGAGCAGTACTTC | CASSQSGQRYEQYF
NA | NA | TRBJ2-7 | TRBV7-9 | TGTGCCAGCAGCTTAGAAGGGGGCTACGAGCAGTACTTC | CASSLEGGYEQYF
NA | NA | TRBJ2-3 | TRBV4-1 | TGCGCCAGCAGCCAAGCGAATAGCGCGGATAGCACAGATACGCAGTATTTT | CASSQANSADSTDTQYF
NA | NA | TRBJ1-3 | TRBV9 | TGTGCCAGCAGCCGATCGACAGTCTCTGGAAACACCATATATTTT | CASSRSTVSGNTIYF
NA | NA | TRBJ2-7 | TRBV11-2 | TGTGCCAGCAGCCGTCGGGGACTTTTAAACGAGCAGTACTTC | CASSRRGLLNEQYF
NA | TRBD1 | TRBJ2-5 | TRBV19 | TGTGCCAGTGGGGGACAGGAAGAGACCCAGTACTTC | CASGGQEETQYF
once | TRBD2 | TRBJ2-3 | TRBV19 | TGTGCCAGTAGTCTCCCTAGCGGGGGGGCCCCAGATACGCAGTATTTT | CASSLPSGGAPDTQYF
NA | TRBD1 | TRBJ1-4 | TRBV5-4 | TGTGCCAGCAGCTCTTCTCCCCCCCGGGGACAGGGGGGTGAAAAACTGTTTTTT | CASSSSPPRGQGGEKLFF
few | TRBD1 | TRBJ1-4 | TRBV6-5 | TGTGCCAGCAGACAGGGGTTCAATGAAAAACTGTTTTTT | CASRQGFNEKLFF
NA | NA | TRBJ1-1 | TRBV6-1 | TGTGCCAGCAGTGGCTCCATCAGGGGAGAAGCTTTCTTT | CASSGSIRGEAFF
NA | TRBD2 | TRBJ2-3 | TRBV25-1 | TGTGCCAGCTCGCTAGCGGGGGAGACAGATACGCAGTATTTT | CASSLAGETDTQYF
NA | NA | TRBJ2-1 | TRBV6-6 | TGTGCCAGCAGGGGGACTGGAAGCTCCTACAATGAGCAGTTCTTC | CASRGTGSSYNEQFF
NA | TRBD2 | TRBJ2-1 | TRBV2 | TGTGCCAGCAGCAGTCTCGACCCTAGCGGGAACTCCTACAATGAGCAGTTCTTC | CASSSLDPSGNSYNEQFF
NA | NA | TRBJ2-7 | TRBV25-1 | TGTGCCAGCAGTGAACCTACCGTCGCCGGGTTTGGCGAGCAGTACTTC | CASSEPTVAGFGEQYF
NA | NA | TRBJ2-7 | TRBV6-1 | TGTGCCAGCAGTGTCCGGGACAACTCCTACGAGCAGTACTTC | CASSVRDNSYEQYF